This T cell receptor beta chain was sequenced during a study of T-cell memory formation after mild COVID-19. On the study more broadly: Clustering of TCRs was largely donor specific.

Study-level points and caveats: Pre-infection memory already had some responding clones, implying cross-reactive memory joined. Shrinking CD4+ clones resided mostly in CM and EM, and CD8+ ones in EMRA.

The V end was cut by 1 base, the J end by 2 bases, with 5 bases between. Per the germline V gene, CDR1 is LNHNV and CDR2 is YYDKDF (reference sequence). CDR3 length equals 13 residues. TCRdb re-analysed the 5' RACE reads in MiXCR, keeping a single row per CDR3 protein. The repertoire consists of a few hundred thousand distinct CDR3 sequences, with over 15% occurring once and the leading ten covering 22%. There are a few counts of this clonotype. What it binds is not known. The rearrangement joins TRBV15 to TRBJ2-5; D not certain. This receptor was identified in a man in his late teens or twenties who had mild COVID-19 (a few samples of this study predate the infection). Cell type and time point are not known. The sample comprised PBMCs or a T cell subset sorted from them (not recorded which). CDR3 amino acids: CATSRAGQETQYF. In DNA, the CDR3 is TGTGCCACCAGCAGAGCCGGGCAAGAGACCCAGTACTTC.